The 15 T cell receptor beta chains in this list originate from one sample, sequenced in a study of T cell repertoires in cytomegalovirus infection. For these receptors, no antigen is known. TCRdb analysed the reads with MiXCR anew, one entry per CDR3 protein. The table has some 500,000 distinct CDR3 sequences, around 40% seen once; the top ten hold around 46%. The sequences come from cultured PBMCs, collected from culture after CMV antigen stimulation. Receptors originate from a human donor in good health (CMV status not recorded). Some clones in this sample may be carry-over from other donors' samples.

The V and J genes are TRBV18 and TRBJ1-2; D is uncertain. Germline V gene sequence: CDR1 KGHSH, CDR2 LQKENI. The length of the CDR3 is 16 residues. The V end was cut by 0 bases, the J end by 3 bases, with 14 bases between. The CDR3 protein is CASSPPGWRQDYGYTF. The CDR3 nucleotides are TGTGCCAGCTCACCACCCGGGTGGAGGCAGGACTATGGCTACACCTTC. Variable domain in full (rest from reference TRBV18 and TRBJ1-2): NAGVMQNPRHLVRRRGQEARLRCSPMKGHSHVYWYRQLPEEGLKFMVYLQKENIIDESGMPKERFSAEFPKEGPSILRIQQVVRGDSAAYFCASSPPGWRQDYGYTFGSGTRLTVV.

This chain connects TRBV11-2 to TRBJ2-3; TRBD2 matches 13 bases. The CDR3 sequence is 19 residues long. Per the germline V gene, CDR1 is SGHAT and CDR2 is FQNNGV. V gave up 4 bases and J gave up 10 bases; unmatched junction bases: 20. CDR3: CASSSWTSGSSPSGNAQYF. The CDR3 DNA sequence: TGTGCCAGCAGCTCGTGGACTAGCGGGAGTTCGCCTTCGGGGAATGCGCAGTATTTT.

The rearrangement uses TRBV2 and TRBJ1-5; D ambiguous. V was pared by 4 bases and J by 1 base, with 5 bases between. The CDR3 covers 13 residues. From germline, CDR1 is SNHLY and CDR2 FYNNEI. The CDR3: CASSAESNQPQHF. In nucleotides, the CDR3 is TGTGCCAGCAGTGCTGAGAGCAATCAGCCCCAGCATTTT. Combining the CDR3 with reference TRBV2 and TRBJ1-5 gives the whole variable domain EPEVTQTPSHQVTQMGQEVILRCVPISNHLYFYWYRQILGQKVEFLVSFYNNEISEKSEIFDDQFSVERPDGSNFTLKIRSTKLEDSAMYFCASSAESNQPQHFGDGTRLSIL.

The CDR3 sequence is CASSVRVGGAYEQYF. CDR3 coding DNA: TGTGCCAGCAGCGTACGTGTCGGGGGGGCCTACGAGCAGTACTTC. The chain links TRBV7-2 to TRBJ2-7; 8 bases line up with TRBD2. The V segment lost 5 bases and the J segment 2 bases; nucleotides outside the gene matches: 8. Germline CDR1 is SGHTA and CDR2 is FQGNSA. The CDR3 consists of 15 residues.

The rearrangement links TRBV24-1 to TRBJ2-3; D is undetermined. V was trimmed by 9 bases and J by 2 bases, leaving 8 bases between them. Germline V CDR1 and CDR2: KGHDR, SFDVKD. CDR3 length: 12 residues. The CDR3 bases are TGTGCCACCTCTGGGCCCACAGATACGCAGTATTTT. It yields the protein CATSGPTDTQYF.

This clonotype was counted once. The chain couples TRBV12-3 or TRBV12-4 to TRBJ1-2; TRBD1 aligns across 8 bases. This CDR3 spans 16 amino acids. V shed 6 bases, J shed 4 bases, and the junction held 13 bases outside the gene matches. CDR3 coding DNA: TGTGCCAGCAGCACACCCCAGGGGGCGCTAGTCTATGGCTACACCTTC. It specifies CASSTPQGALVYGYTF.

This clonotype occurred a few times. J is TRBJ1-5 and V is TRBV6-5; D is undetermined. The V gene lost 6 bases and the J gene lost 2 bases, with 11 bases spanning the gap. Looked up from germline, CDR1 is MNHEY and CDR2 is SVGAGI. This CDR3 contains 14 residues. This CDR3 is CASRRGTGNQPQHF. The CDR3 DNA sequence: TGTGCCAGCAGGCGAGGCACAGGCAATCAGCCCCAGCATTTT.

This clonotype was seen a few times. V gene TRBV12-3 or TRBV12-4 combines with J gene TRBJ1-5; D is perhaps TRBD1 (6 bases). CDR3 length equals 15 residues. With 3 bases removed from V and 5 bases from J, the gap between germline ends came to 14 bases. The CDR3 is CASSLGQLLDQPQHF. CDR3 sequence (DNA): TGTGCCAGCAGTTTGGGACAACTCCTGGATCAGCCCCAGCATTTT.

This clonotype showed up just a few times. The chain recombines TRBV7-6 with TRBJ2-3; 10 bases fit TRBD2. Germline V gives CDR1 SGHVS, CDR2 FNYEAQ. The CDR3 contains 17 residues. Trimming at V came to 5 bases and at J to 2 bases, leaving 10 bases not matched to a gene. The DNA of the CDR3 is TGTGCCAGCAGCCCAGAGTCTAGCGGGAGATCCACAGATACGCAGTATTTT. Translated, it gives CASSPESSGRSTDTQYF.

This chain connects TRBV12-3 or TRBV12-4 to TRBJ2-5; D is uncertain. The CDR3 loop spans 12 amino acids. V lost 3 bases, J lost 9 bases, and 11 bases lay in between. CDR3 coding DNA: TGTGCCAGCAGTTTGGCCCCTGGCCCCCAGTACTTC. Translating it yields CASSLAPGPQYF.

The CDR3 spells CASSYSEGPNEKLFF. The CDR3 DNA follows: TGTGCCAGCAGTTACAGTGAAGGACCTAATGAAAAACTGTTTTTT. The genes are TRBV6-5 and TRBJ1-4; no clear D gene. Germline assignment: CDR1 MNHEY and CDR2 SVGAGI. V was shortened by 2 bases and J by 3 bases, with 10 bases between the two germline ends. This CDR3 contains 15 residues.

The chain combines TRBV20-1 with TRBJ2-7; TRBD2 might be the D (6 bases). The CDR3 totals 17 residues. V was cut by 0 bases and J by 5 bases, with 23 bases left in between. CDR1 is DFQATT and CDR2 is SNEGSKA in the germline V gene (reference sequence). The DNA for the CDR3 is TGCAGTGCTAGAGATTTCGTCCTACCCCGGGAGACCGACGAGCAGTACTTC. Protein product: CSARDFVLPRETDEQYF.

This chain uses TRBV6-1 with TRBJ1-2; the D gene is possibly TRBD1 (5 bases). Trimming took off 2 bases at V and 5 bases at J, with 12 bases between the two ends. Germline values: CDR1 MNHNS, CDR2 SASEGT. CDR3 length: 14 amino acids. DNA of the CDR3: TGTGCCAGCAGTGAAAGGGGCGAGGGGTATGGCTACACCTTC. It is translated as CASSERGEGYGYTF.

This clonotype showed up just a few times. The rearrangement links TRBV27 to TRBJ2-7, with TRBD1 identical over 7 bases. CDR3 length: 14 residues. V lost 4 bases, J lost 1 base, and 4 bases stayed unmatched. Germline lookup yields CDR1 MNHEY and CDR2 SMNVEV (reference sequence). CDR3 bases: TGTGCCAGCAGTTCGACAGGGCCGTCCTACGAGCAGTACTTC. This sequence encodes CASSSTGPSYEQYF.

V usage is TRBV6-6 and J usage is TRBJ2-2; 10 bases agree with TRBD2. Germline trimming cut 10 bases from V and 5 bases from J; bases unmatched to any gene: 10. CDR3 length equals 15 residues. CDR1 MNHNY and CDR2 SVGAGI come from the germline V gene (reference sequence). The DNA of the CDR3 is TGTGCCACAAGAGGACTAGCGGCTTTAACCGGGGAGCTGTTTTTT. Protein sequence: CATRGLAALTGELFF.